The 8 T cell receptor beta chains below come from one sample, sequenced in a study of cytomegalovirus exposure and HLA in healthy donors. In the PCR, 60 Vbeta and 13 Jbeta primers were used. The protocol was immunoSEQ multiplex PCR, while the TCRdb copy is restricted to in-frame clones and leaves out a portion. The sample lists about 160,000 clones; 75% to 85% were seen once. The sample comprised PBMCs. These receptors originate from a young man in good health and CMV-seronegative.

The CDR3: CASGDRGENQPQHF. The CDR3 nucleotides read TGTGCCAGTGGGGACAGGGGCGAGAATCAGCCCCAGCATTTT. This chain uses TRBV19 with TRBJ1-5, with 10 bases aligning to TRBD1. Germline-derived CDR1 and CDR2 are LNHDA and SQIVND (reference sequence). This CDR3 has 14 amino acids. V lost 8 bases and J lost 4; bases outside the gene matches: 5. Variable domain in full (rest from reference TRBV19 and TRBJ1-5): DGGITQSPKYLFRKEGQNVTLSCEQNLNHDAMYWYRQDPGQGLRLIYYSQIVNDFQKGDIAEGYSVSREKKESFPLTVTSAQKNPTAFYLCASGDRGENQPQHFGDGTRLSIL.

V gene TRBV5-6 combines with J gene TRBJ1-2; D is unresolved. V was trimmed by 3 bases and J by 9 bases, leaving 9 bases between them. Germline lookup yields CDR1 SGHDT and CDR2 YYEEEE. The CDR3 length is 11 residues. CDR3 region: CASSSGWRYTF. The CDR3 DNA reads TGTGCCAGCAGCTCGGGGTGGCGCTACACCTTC.

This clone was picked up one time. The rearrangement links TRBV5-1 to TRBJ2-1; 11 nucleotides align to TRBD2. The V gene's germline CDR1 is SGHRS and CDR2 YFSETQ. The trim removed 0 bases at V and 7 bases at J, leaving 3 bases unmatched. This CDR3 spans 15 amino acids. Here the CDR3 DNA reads TGCGCCAGCAGCTTGGTGACTAGCGGGGTGAATGAGCAGTTCTTC. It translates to CASSLVTSGVNEQFF.

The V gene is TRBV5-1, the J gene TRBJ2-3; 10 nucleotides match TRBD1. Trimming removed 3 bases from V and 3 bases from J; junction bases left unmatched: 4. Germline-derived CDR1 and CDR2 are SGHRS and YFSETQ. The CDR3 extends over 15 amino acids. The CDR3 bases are TGCGCCAGCAGCTGGGACAGGGGAAGGACAGATACGCAGTATTTT. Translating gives CASSWDRGRTDTQYF.

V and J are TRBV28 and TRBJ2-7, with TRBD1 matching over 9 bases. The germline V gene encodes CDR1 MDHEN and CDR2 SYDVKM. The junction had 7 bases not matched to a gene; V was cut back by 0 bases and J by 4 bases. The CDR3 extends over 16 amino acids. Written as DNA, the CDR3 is TGTGCCAGCAGTTTATGGGGACAGGGTGGGGATTACGAGCAGTACTTC. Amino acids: CASSLWGQGGDYEQYF.

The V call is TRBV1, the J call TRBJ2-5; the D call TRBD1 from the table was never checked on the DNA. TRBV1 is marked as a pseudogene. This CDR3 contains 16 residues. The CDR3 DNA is TGCACCCCAGGGGCTAGGAGGCGGTCTCCCGGAGAGACCCAGTACTTC. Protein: CTPGARRRSPGETQYF.

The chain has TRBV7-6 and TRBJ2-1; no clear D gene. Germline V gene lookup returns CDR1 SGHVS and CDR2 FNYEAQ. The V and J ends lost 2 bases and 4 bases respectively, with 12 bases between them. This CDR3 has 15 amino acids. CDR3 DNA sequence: TGTGCCAGCAGCTTACGAGGAGATCTTTACAATGAGCAGTTCTTC. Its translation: CASSLRGDLYNEQFF.

This chain's CDR3 is CASSLPSGHRSYEQYF. CDR3 bases: TGTGCCAGCAGCTTGCCTAGCGGGCATCGTAGCTACGAGCAGTACTTC. The chain carries TRBV7-9 and TRBJ2-7; 8 bases are shared with TRBD2. Germline CDR1 reads SEHNR; CDR2 reads FQNEAQ (reference sequence). J was trimmed by 3 bases and V by 3 bases; bases with no gene match: 10. This CDR3 is 16 amino acids long.